A selection of T cell receptor beta chains follows, all from one sample in a study of cytomegalovirus exposure and HLA in healthy donors. The table came from immunoSEQ multiplex PCR; TCRdb's copy has only in-frame clones and leaves some out. The table records 330,000 or so clones, 86% of them present only once. The sample was PBMCs. These receptors were obtained from a woman aged 18-29 years in good health and CMV-seronegative. The CDR3 runs from the conserved cysteine through the conserved F or W. Fields, in order: clone size, J gene, D gene, V gene, CDR3 protein, CDR3 DNA. The D gene is left open where the match is weak. Expanded clones get a size class; other rows say once, few or many, or leave the size out.

size: .; J: TRBJ2-7; D: TRBD1; V: TRBV27; CDR3: CASSVFRPRTGGYEQYF; DNA: TGTGCCAGCAGCGTTTTCCGCCCACGGACAGGGGGCTACGAGCAGTACTTC
size: .; J: TRBJ2-1; D: .; V: TRBV25-1; CDR3: CASSEQAGAYNEQFF; DNA: TGTGCCAGCAGTGAGCAGGCAGGGGCCTACAATGAGCAGTTCTTC
size: .; J: TRBJ2-1; D: .; V: TRBV30; CDR3: CAWSVLAHGEQFF; DNA: TGTGCCTGGAGTGTACTAGCCCATGGTGAGCAGTTCTTC
size: once; J: TRBJ2-7; D: TRBD2; V: TRBV27; CDR3: CASSPSGGDRLNEQYF; DNA: TGTGCCAGCAGCCCAAGCGGGGGGGACAGGCTTAACGAGCAGTACTTC
size: once; J: TRBJ2-7; D: TRBD1; V: TRBV5-1; CDR3: CASSLTHRDSSYEQYF; DNA: TGCGCCAGCAGCTTAACCCACAGGGACAGCTCCTACGAGCAGTACTTC
size: .; J: TRBJ2-2; D: TRBD1; V: TRBV6-6; CDR3: CASKKGQANTGELFF; DNA: TGTGCCAGCAAAAAAGGACAGGCGAACACCGGGGAGCTGTTTTTT
size: .; J: TRBJ2-5; D: TRBD2; V: TRBV7-3; CDR3: CASYIPILAVGGETQYF; DNA: TGTGCCAGCTATATTCCTATACTAGCGGTGGGAGGAGAGACCCAGTACTTC
size: .; J: TRBJ2-7; D: TRBD2; V: TRBV2; CDR3: CASRTSGSTHEQYF; DNA: TGTGCCAGCAGGACCAGCGGGAGTACCCACGAGCAGTACTTC
size: .; J: TRBJ2-1; D: .; V: TRBV30; CDR3: CAWSGARGSYNEQFF; DNA: TGTGCCTGGAGTGGCGCCCGGGGTTCCTACAATGAGCAGTTCTTC
size: .; J: TRBJ1-2; D: TRBD1; V: TRBV9; CDR3: CASSVRVTGALDGYTF; DNA: TGTGCCAGCAGCGTAAGGGTAACAGGGGCCTTAGATGGCTACACCTTC
size: .; J: TRBJ1-4; D: .; V: TRBV27; CDR3: CASSRREVGNEKLFF; DNA: TGTGCCAGCTCTCGGCGGGAGGTGGGGAATGAAAAACTGTTTTTT
size: few; J: TRBJ2-7; D: TRBD1; V: TRBV28; CDR3: CASSLYRDRPREQYF; DNA: TGTGCCAGCAGTTTATATCGGGACAGGCCTAGGGAGCAGTACTTC
size: .; J: TRBJ1-1; D: .; V: TRBV6-5; CDR3: CASSYTQGRVEAFF; DNA: TGTGCCAGCAGTTACACCCAGGGGAGGGTTGAAGCTTTCTTT
size: once; J: TRBJ2-7; D: TRBD2; V: TRBV10-3; CDR3: CAISALAGDYEQYF; DNA: TGTGCCATCAGTGCTCTAGCGGGGGACTACGAGCAGTACTTC
size: .; J: TRBJ2-3; D: .; V: TRBV9; CDR3: CASSVGAYPYTDTQYF; DNA: TGTGCCAGCAGCGTAGGTGCCTACCCCTACACAGATACGCAGTATTTT
size: .; J: TRBJ2-5; D: .; V: TRBV29-1; CDR3: CSVVEETQYF; DNA: TGCAGCGTTGTTGAGGAGACCCAGTACTTC
size: many; J: TRBJ1-5; D: .; V: TRBV19; CDR3: CASSHRDQPQHF; DNA: TGTGCCAGTAGCCACAGGGATCAGCCCCAGCATTTT